These 27 T cell receptor beta chains share one sample of origin, sequenced in a study of CD8+ T cells in alopecia areata. Extracted RNA was reverse transcribed, and the resulting cDNA served as sequencing template. TCRdb's copy holds only in-frame clones and misses some; the assay was immunoSEQ multiplex PCR. The sample gives 35,000 to 50,000 clones, roughly 90% of which show up once; approximately 20% is in the top ten. Treatment denoted: oral pan-JAK inhibitor, 5-10 mg twice daily. Sequenced material: CD8+ T cells sorted from blood, taken at week 24, from a patient treated with tofacitinib. These receptor sequences come from a human donor with alopecia areata.

This rearrangement joins TRBV27 to TRBJ2-7, with 12 nucleotides matching TRBD2. This CDR3 has 19 residues. V lost 4 bases to trimming and J lost 2 bases; unmatched junction nucleotides: 15. CDR1 is MNHEY and CDR2 is SMNVEV in the germline V gene (reference sequence). Written as DNA, the CDR3 is TGTGCCAGCAGTTGGTCTTCCAGTGCTAGCGGGGGGGAACCCTACGAGCAGTACTTC. Translated, it gives CASSWSSSASGGEPYEQYF.

This rearrangement joins TRBV29-1 to TRBJ2-7; TRBD1 matches 8 bases. V shed 2 bases and J 2 bases; nucleotides not matched to a gene: 11. Germline-derived CDR1 and CDR2 are SQVTM and ANQGSEA. CDR3 length: 16 residues. Here the CDR3 reads CSVELYLTGEAYEQYF. In DNA, the CDR3 is TGCAGCGTTGAACTCTACCTGACAGGGGAAGCCTACGAGCAGTACTTC.

V is TRBV7-9 and J is TRBJ2-1, with D perhaps TRBD1 or TRBD2 (5 bases each). CDR1 and CDR2 from the germline V gene are SEHNR and FQNEAQ (reference sequence). Between the trimmed V and J ends, which lost 3 bases and 5 bases, there was a span of 17 bases. This CDR3 spans 16 amino acids. The CDR3 coding sequence is TGTGCCAGCAGCTTCTCCACCATCGAGGGGCACAATGAGCAGTTCTTC. Protein: CASSFSTIEGHNEQFF.

The genes are TRBV6-1 and TRBJ2-3; D is unresolved. Germline V gives CDR1 MNHNS, CDR2 SASEGT. Trimming removed 2 bases from V and 0 bases from J, with 3 bases in between. The CDR3 covers 13 residues. For the CDR3, the DNA is TGTGCCAGCAGTGAACTGAGCACAGATACGCAGTATTTT. The encoded protein is CASSELSTDTQYF.

This sequence joins TRBV7-9 and TRBJ2-7; D may correspond to TRBD1 or TRBD2 (5 bases each). The germline CDR1 and CDR2 sequences are SEHNR and FQNEAQ (reference sequence). The CDR3 spans 13 residues. The V end was cut by 2 bases, the J end by 9 bases, with 14 bases between. The CDR3 DNA sequence: TGTGCCAGCAGCTTAAGAGGGGAGTCAGGGCAGTACTTC. Translating it yields CASSLRGESGQYF. The complete variable domain, with remaining parts taken from reference TRBV7-9 and TRBJ2-7, reads DTGVSQNPRHKITKRGQNVTFRCDPISEHNRLYWYRQTLGQGPEFLTYFQNEAQLEKSRLLSDRFSAERPKGSFSTLEIQRTEQGDSAMYLCASSLRGESGQYFGPGTRLTVT.

The V gene is TRBV29-1, the J gene TRBJ2-3; TRBD1 or TRBD2 may be the D gene (5 bases each). This CDR3 has 11 residues. V dropped 4 bases and J dropped 4 bases, with 6 bases sitting between them. In germline, CDR1 is SQVTM, CDR2 ANQGSEA. CDR3 region: CSVVGADTQYF. Written as DNA, the CDR3 is TGCAGCGTTGTGGGGGCAGATACGCAGTATTTT.

The V call is TRBV6-6, the J call TRBJ2-1, with D tentatively TRBD1 or TRBD2 (6 bases each). The CDR3 is made up of 13 amino acids. CDR1 is MNHNY and CDR2 is SVGAGI in the germline V gene (reference sequence). V was pared by 6 bases and J by 9 bases, with 15 bases between. CDR3 residues: CASSRGGLTEQFF. The CDR3, as DNA: TGTGCCAGCAGCCGTGGGGGGCTGACTGAGCAGTTCTTC.

This clone was detected once. The V gene is TRBV7-9, the J gene TRBJ2-5, with D possibly matching TRBD1 (6 bases). V was trimmed by 7 bases and J by 2 bases, leaving 23 bases between them. The germline gives CDR1 SEHNR, CDR2 FQNEAQ (reference sequence). The CDR3 has 17 residues. CDR3 nucleotide sequence: TGTGCCAGCATCTCATGGCGGCTGTGGGACAATCAAGAGACCCAGTACTTC. Encoded protein: CASISWRLWDNQETQYF.

The CDR3 is CASSYLDRADEQFF. The CDR3 DNA reads TGTGCCAGCAGCTACCTGGACAGGGCCGATGAGCAGTTCTTC. The chain is built from TRBV7-9 and TRBJ2-1; 8 bases match TRBD1. This CDR3 comprises 14 residues. The germline gives CDR1 SEHNR, CDR2 FQNEAQ (reference sequence). V shed 4 bases, J shed 8 bases, and the junction held 7 bases outside the gene matches.

This clone was detected only a few times. The chain employs TRBV2 and TRBJ2-7; TRBD2 might be the D (6 bases). V lost 5 bases and J 0 bases, leaving 20 bases between the germline ends. The CDR3 totals 17 residues. The germline V gene has CDR1 SNHLY and CDR2 FYNNEI. The CDR3 here is CASSLPSGTLSSYEQYF. CDR3 bases: TGTGCCAGCAGTCTACCTTCAGGGACTCTGAGCTCCTACGAGCAGTACTTC.

The genes are TRBV5-6 and TRBJ1-6, with D perhaps matching TRBD1 (6 bases). This CDR3 comprises 13 residues. V was trimmed by 2 bases and J by 10 bases, leaving 10 bases between them. From germline, CDR1 is SGHDT and CDR2 YYEEEE. CDR3 DNA sequence: TGTGCCAGCAGCTTCTGGACAGACTCACCCCTCCACTTT. The encoded protein is CASSFWTDSPLHF.

This clone was found a few times. This chain uses TRBV25-1 with TRBJ2-5, with D possibly called TRBD1 or TRBD2 (5 bases each). The CDR3 has 15 residues. Germline CDR1 and CDR2: MGHDK and SYGVNS. V lost 1 base to trimming and J lost 2 bases, with 11 bases between them. CDR3 sequence (DNA): TGTGCCAGCAGTGAATGGAAGGGACCTCAAGAGACCCAGTACTTC. Its protein is CASSEWKGPQETQYF.

This clone was counted between two and nine times. V is TRBV4-1 and J is TRBJ2-3, with 12 bases lining up with TRBD2. The germline V gene encodes CDR1 MGHRA and CDR2 YSYEKL. The length of the CDR3 is 15 residues. The trim removed 6 bases at V and 5 bases at J, leaving 6 bases unmatched. Here the CDR3 DNA reads TGCGCCAGCAGACCAGAACTAGCGGGGGGAGATACGCAGTATTTT. It codes for CASRPELAGGDTQYF.

The chain uses TRBV28 and TRBJ2-1; 10 nucleotides align to TRBD2. Trimming cost V 8 bases and J 6 bases; bases outside gene matches: 13. The CDR3 totals 16 residues. Germline assignment: CDR1 MDHEN and CDR2 SYDVKM. The CDR3 region is CASRPSSGGQINEQFF. The CDR3 nucleotides are TGTGCCAGCCGCCCCTCTAGCGGGGGACAAATCAATGAGCAGTTCTTC.

This sequence joins TRBV27 and TRBJ2-5; maybe TRBD1 (5 bases). CDR3 length: 17 amino acids. The V end was cut by 6 bases, the J end by 3 bases, with 23 bases between. Germline values: CDR1 MNHEY, CDR2 SMNVEV (reference sequence). CDR3 amino acids: CASSPGASRLSEETQYF. DNA for the CDR3: TGTGCCAGCAGCCCTGGGGCCAGCCGCCTATCAGAAGAGACCCAGTACTTC.

The chain carries TRBV27 and TRBJ2-7; possibly TRBD2 for D (5 bases). The germline V and J ends were trimmed by 5 bases and 3 bases, with 14 bases remaining between them. This CDR3 has 14 amino acids. Germline V lookup: CDR1 MNHEY, CDR2 SMNVEV (reference sequence). The CDR3 reads CASSPKAGVYEQYF. CDR3 DNA sequence: TGTGCCAGCAGTCCCAAGGCCGGGGTCTACGAGCAGTACTTC.

The J gene is TRBJ2-3, the V gene TRBV7-9; 13 nucleotides align to TRBD2. The germline V gene has CDR1 SEHNR and CDR2 FQNEAQ (reference sequence). This CDR3 is built from 18 residues. V was clipped by 2 bases and J by 2 bases; unmatched bases: 7. CDR3 residues: CASSLSPLAGGSTDTQYF. CDR3 coding DNA: TGTGCCAGCAGCTTATCCCCACTAGCGGGGGGGTCCACAGATACGCAGTATTTT. Supplemented by reference TRBV7-9 and TRBJ2-3, the full variable domain reads DTGVSQNPRHKITKRGQNVTFRCDPISEHNRLYWYRQTLGQGPEFLTYFQNEAQLEKSRLLSDRFSAERPKGSFSTLEIQRTEQGDSAMYLCASSLSPLAGGSTDTQYFGPGTRLTVL.

The chain couples TRBV19 to TRBJ2-7; 7 bases match TRBD2. The CDR3 runs to 14 residues. Trimming took 3 bases from V and 3 from J; bases not matched to a gene: 5. CDR1 and CDR2 (germline): LNHDA, SQIVND (reference sequence). This CDR3 is CASSISSGGYEQYF. The CDR3 region has the DNA TGTGCCAGTAGTATCTCCTCGGGGGGCTACGAGCAGTACTTC.

As to this clone: Other DNA variants within this sample encode the same CDR3. CDR3 bases: TGTGCCAGTAGTCCCGGACTAAACTACGAGCAGTACTTC. Translating it yields CASSPGLNYEQYF. The chain is built from TRBV19 and TRBJ2-7; a weak D match, TRBD2 (6 bases). Germline V CDR1 and CDR2: LNHDA, SQIVND (reference sequence). CDR3 length equals 13 residues. Deletions cut 5 bases from V and 3 bases from J, with 11 bases between. The full variable domain, completed using reference TRBV19 and TRBJ2-7, is DGGITQSPKYLFRKEGQNVTLSCEQNLNHDAMYWYRQDPGQGLRLIYYSQIVNDFQKGDIAEGYSVSREKKESFPLTVTSAQKNPTAFYLCASSPGLNYEQYFGPGTRLTVT.

Points on this clone: Other DNA sequences of this sample code for an identical CDR3. The chain carries TRBV7-2 and TRBJ1-2; D is unclear. The CDR3 is 14 amino acids. Trimming shortened V by 3 bases and J by 2 bases, and 10 bases separated the two germline ends. Germline V lookup: CDR1 SGHTA, CDR2 FQGNSA. The CDR3 loop is CASSFLAGNYGYTF. In DNA form, the CDR3 reads TGTGCCAGCAGCTTTCTAGCAGGAAACTATGGCTACACCTTC.

As regards this clone: One end of the junction does not line up with germline, which may come from a read error. The chain uses TRBV6-1 and TRBJ1-1; 7 nucleotides agree with TRBD1. Germline CDR1 reads MNHNS; CDR2 reads SASEGT. This CDR3 comprises 12 residues. The CDR3 DNA sequence: TGTGCCGGCAGACAGGGGAACACTGAAGCTTTCTTT. Translating gives CAGRQGNTEAFF.

The chain joins TRBV4-2 to TRBJ2-7; 14 positions agree with TRBD2. Per germline, CDR1 LGHNA and CDR2 YNFKEQ. CDR3 length: 16 residues. Germline trimming cut 4 bases from V and 6 bases from J; bases unmatched to any gene: 8. In DNA, the CDR3 is TGTGCCAGCAGCCTCGTACCGGGACTAGCGGGGGTCGAGCAGTACTTC. Its translation: CASSLVPGLAGVEQYF.

As regards this clone: A junction end diverges from the germline sequence, so it may reflect a read error. This chain connects TRBV11-2 to TRBJ2-2, with D possibly being TRBD1 or TRBD2 (5 bases each). CDR3 length: 15 amino acids. Germline V lookup: CDR1 SGHAT, CDR2 FQNNGV. The CDR3 spells CASSGRDPPAGELFF. DNA for the CDR3: TGTGCCAGCAGCGGACGGGACCCCCCTGCCGGAGAGCTGTTTTTT.

The chain joins TRBV28 to TRBJ1-5, with D hard to call. Germline assignment: CDR1 MDHEN and CDR2 SYDVKM. The CDR3 is 13 amino acids. V was shortened by 9 bases and J by 0 bases, with 9 bases between the two germline ends. CDR3 sequence (DNA): TGTGCCAGTAGAAAGGGTAGCAATCAGCCCCAGCATTTT. It yields the protein CASRKGSNQPQHF.

V is TRBV30 and J is TRBJ2-2; D gene unclear. V was cut by 3 bases and J by 0 bases, with 5 bases left in between. The length of the CDR3 is 13 residues. CDR1 and CDR2 from the germline V gene are GTSNPN and SVGIG (reference sequence). The DNA of the CDR3 is TGTGCCTGGAGGGAGACGAACACCGGGGAGCTGTTTTTT. Translating gives CAWRETNTGELFF.

In its sample, this clone was seen once. The chain has TRBV28 and TRBJ2-7; D remains unclear. Germline V lookup: CDR1 MDHEN, CDR2 SYDVKM. Trimming left V 5 bases short and J 7 bases short, with 6 bases between. This CDR3 spans 10 amino acids. The CDR3 region has the DNA TGTGCCAGCAGTGCGCTTGAGCAGTACTTC. This translates into CASSALEQYF.

V and J are TRBV28 and TRBJ1-5, with D maybe TRBD1 (5 bases). The germline gives CDR1 MDHEN, CDR2 SYDVKM. The germline V and J ends were trimmed by 6 bases and 4 bases, with 22 bases remaining between them. CDR3 length equals 17 residues. The CDR3 loop is CASSLPVGYGGNQPQHF. Written as DNA, the CDR3 is TGTGCCAGCAGCCTCCCTGTGGGTTACGGGGGTAATCAGCCCCAGCATTTT.